This T cell receptor (beta chain) was recorded in a study of STAT5B mutations in CD4+ large granular lymphocyte leukemia. General study findings and limits: Compared with healthy controls (2/35), patient top clones favored TRBV06 (8/27). The CD4+ versus CD8+ T-LGLL clonality difference may reflect limited sample size. Patient CD4-sorted repertoires looked more clonal than healthy CD4+ repertoires, even without putative leukemic clones.

The assay was run at survey level. TCRdb's copy holds only in-frame clones and misses some; the assay was immunoSEQ multiplex PCR. The table shows some 30,000 clones, with around 63% occurring only once. V was clipped by 0 bases and J by 4 bases, with 12 bases between them. The germline V gene encodes CDR1 MGHRA and CDR2 YSYEKL. The CDR3 spans 16 residues. This clone was detected only a few times. Its antigen remains unidentified. The sample taken for sequencing was CD4+ T cells from blood buffy coats. This TCR came from a human donor in good health. The chain combines TRBV4-1 with TRBJ1-4; tentatively, D is TRBD1 (5 bases). CDR3 sequence (DNA): TGCGCCAGCAGCCAAGACTTCTCGGGGGTTAATGAAAAACTGTTTTTT. This sequence encodes CASSQDFSGVNEKLFF.